This T cell receptor (beta chain) was retrieved from a study of neurological immune-mediated disorders (dated by TCRdb to about 2019). Broadly, across the study: Using UMI-based sequencing, the study compared peripheral blood TCR-beta repertoires from patients with HTLV-I-associated myelopathy (HAM/TSP), patients with multiple sclerosis, and healthy controls. The 85 to 110 TCR-beta libraries included longitudinal samples, technical triplicates and paired sorted CD4+ and CD8+ T-cell subsets alongside PBMC samples. Longitudinal HAM/TSP and healthy donors were sampled at 3 time-points each (about 3-45 month intervals). Of the roughly 71 subjects in the cohort, some 15 were HAM/TSP patients, 34 were multiple sclerosis patients, and approximately 20 were healthy controls. What the study reported, not specific to this receptor: No identical CDR3 amino acid sequences were found to be shared among expanded clones across subjects, suggesting that TCR-beta repertoires were private in all groups. TCR clonal expansion was highest in HAM/TSP patients and lowest in MS patients, with MS patients falling below even healthy controls.

There are many counts of this clonotype. Which antigen it targets is not known. No clone much larger than this one lies a single base away; base qualities are absent. V loses 4 bases, J loses 5 bases, and the germline ends lie 6 bases apart. Taken from cysteine to phenylalanine, the CDR3 has 10 residues. Only the CDR3 DNA is retained, 30 bases long and in frame from the first base. Reading the germline V gene gives CDR1 SQVTM and CDR2 ANQGSEA. The sample's time point label is to be understood as: longitudinal time-point 2. For unsorted PBMC libraries, 2 million PBMCs were used after storage in RNAlater at -80 degrees C until RNA extraction. Peripheral blood was subjected to Ficoll-Hypaque density gradient centrifugation to isolate PBMCs, which were then cryopreserved in liquid nitrogen. cDNA synthesis used template-switch 5'RACE with a primer carrying a 10-nucleotide random unique molecular identifier tagging each TCR transcript. Over 180 million TCR-beta sequences, covering 15-18 subjects, were produced in each sequencing run. The RNeasy kit was used for extraction of total RNA. The KAPA Real-time Library Amplification kit was used to amplify TCR-beta VDJ regions with primers for the TCR constant region and the 5'RACE anchor. A first PCR added sample indexes and Illumina adaptors, and a second PCR then raised library yield. After Ampure bead purification, the TCR product of roughly 650 bp was size-selected on a 2% E-gel SizeSelection system. Before pooling, library quality was assessed on a Bioanalyzer, concentration was determined with Qubit, and library quantification was performed with the Kapa Library Quantification kit. Libraries were sequenced paired-end 2 x 150 bp on an Illumina HiSeq 2500. To increase sequence diversity, 25-30% phiX was spiked into each library pool. The authors' analysis ran thus. Quality-filtered reads were processed with the UMI-based MiGEC pipeline, which removed over 75% of raw TCR sequences during error correction. IMGT germline references were used for alignment of VDJ genes, and clonotypes were defined by a unique CDR3 amino acid sequence together with V-J genes. Clonal expansion, Shannon diversity and CDR3 relatedness (CalcPairwiseDistances, ClusterSamples) were evaluated with VDJtools, and phylogenetic trees were built with CLCbio workbench. Expanded clones were defined as having at least 8 unique UMIs, based on coefficient-of-variation modelling across technical triplicates. In TCRdb, the public reads were trimmed at Q25 with fastp and aligned with MiXCR, with productive beta chains retained. One record per CDR3 amino acid sequence lists the most common genes and DNA. The V and J calls here are based on TCRdb, not the publication. The sample yields some 45,000 distinct CDR3 sequences; around 13% were counted once. The top ten clones comprise 4.5% of the sample.

The chain couples TRBV29-1 to TRBJ2-7; a tentative D match to TRBD1 spans 5 bases. Material: PBMCs. This TCR came from a male donor with HTLV-1-associated myelopathy (HAM/TSP). The bases read TGCAGCGTTGGCAGGGACGAGCAGTACTTC. This sequence encodes CSVGRDEQYF.